This entry is about one TCR beta chain. Antigen: not known. Assay used: immunoSEQ multiplex PCR; TCRdb lists only in-frame clones, some missing. The data show roughly 410,000 clones, around four fifths seen once. The V and J ends lost 5 bases and 8 bases, in that order; junction bases with no gene match: 8. The CDR3 spans 14 residues. Looked up from germline, CDR1 is SGHTA and CDR2 is FQGTGA. The sample belongs to a study of Ad26.COV2.S vaccination and SARS-CoV-2 variants. Overall study findings and caveats: There was reportedly substantial breadth in spike-specific CD8+ and CD4+ T cell responses after vaccination.

The treatment was: roughly 18 received Ad26.COV2.S at low or high dose, single or two shots; about 5 received placebo; per-sample allocation not given. It was on day 63 after the first vaccine or placebo injection that samples were taken. The chain joins TRBV7-3 to TRBJ2-4; the match to TRBD1 covers 8 bases. The sequenced sample was peripheral blood, obtained in a trial of Ad26.COV2.S vaccine versus placebo. The sequence came from a person aged 18-65 years who received the Ad26.COV2.S COVID-19 vaccine or a placebo. The CDR3 is CASSPGSTGDIQYF. DNA for the CDR3: TGTGCCAGCAGCCCGGGCTCGACAGGGGACATTCAGTACTTC.